A selection of T cell receptor beta chains follows, all from one sample in a study of shared clonotypes between healthy human individuals. Profiling relied on immunoSEQ multiplex PCR, and the TCRdb table lists in-frame clones only, not all of them. The repertoire has 950,000 to 1,300,000 clones, about 75% of them found once; the top ten carry about 1.5%. The sequenced sample was memory CD4+ T cells sorted from blood. The receptors derive from a man between 18 and 35 years old in good health. Both conserved end residues are part of each CDR3. The D gene is left open where the match is weak. Some rows mark clone size as missing; the rest say once, few, many or name a class of expanded clone.

d_call,clone_size,j_call,v_call,cdr3_aa,cdr3_nt
NA,NA,TRBJ1-2,TRBV19,CARRGTSNYGYTF,TGTGCCAGAAGAGGAACCTCTAACTATGGCTACACCTTC
TRBD1,NA,TRBJ2-5,TRBV18,CASSYIPGQQETQYF,TGTGCCAGCTCATACATCCCGGGACAGCAAGAGACCCAGTACTTC
TRBD1,NA,TRBJ2-4,TRBV12-5,CASGPGQNIQYF,TGTGCTAGTGGCCCGGGACAGAACATTCAGTACTTC
TRBD2,once,TRBJ2-1,TRBV5-4,CASSPWGTSRSLNEQFF,TGTGCCAGCAGCCCTTGGGGGACTAGCCGAAGTTTGAATGAGCAGTTCTTC
NA,many,TRBJ1-4,TRBV6-1,CASSVQTTNEKLFF,TGTGCCAGCAGTGTCCAGACAACTAATGAAAAACTGTTTTTT
TRBD1,NA,TRBJ2-2,TRBV5-4,CASSVRTGGRTGELFF,TGTGCCAGCAGCGTGCGGACAGGGGGACGCACCGGGGAGCTGTTTTTT
NA,NA,TRBJ2-1,TRBV10-3,CAIAPDSRSYNEQFF,TGTGCCATTGCCCCAGATTCGAGGTCCTACAATGAGCAGTTCTTC
TRBD2,few,TRBJ2-2,TRBV18,CASSPGTSVNTGELFF,TGTGCCAGCTCACCGGGGACTAGCGTGAACACCGGGGAGCTGTTTTTT
NA,NA,TRBJ2-7,TRBV18,CASSRDGGYEQYF,TGTGCCAGCTCACGGGACGGTGGCTACGAGCAGTACTTC
NA,NA,TRBJ1-4,TRBV7-2,CASSLGPINEKLFF,TGTGCCAGCAGCCTCGGACCGATTAATGAAAAACTGTTTTTT
NA,NA,TRBJ1-1,TRBV7-9,CASSLQGGTEAFF,TGTGCCAGCAGCTTACAGGGAGGCACTGAAGCTTTCTTT
NA,NA,TRBJ1-5,TRBV18,CASSPAGEQPQHF,TGTGCCAGCTCACCGGCGGGGGAACAGCCCCAGCATTTT
NA,NA,TRBJ1-3,TRBV5-1,CASSLESTGNTIYF,TGCGCCAGCAGCTTGGAATCCACTGGAAACACCATATATTTT
NA,NA,TRBJ1-5,TRBV5-8,CASSRGGGAGQPQHF,TGTGCCAGCAGCCGGGGAGGGGGAGCAGGTCAGCCCCAGCATTTT
TRBD2,NA,TRBJ2-7,TRBV6-6,CASSRTSGSLEQYF,TGTGCCAGCAGTAGGACTAGCGGGAGTTTGGAGCAGTACTTC
NA,NA,TRBJ1-2,TRBV4-3,CASSQTSGTPYGYTF,TGCGCCAGCAGCCAAACTTCCGGGACACCCTATGGCTACACCTTC
TRBD1,NA,TRBJ2-1,TRBV6-6,CASSGPGTGGFEQFF,TGTGCCAGCAGTGGCCCCGGGACAGGGGGCTTTGAGCAGTTCTTC
TRBD1,NA,TRBJ1-1,TRBV5-5,CASSYRGALSTEAFF,TGTGCCAGCAGCTACAGGGGGGCACTGAGCACTGAAGCTTTCTTT
NA,few,TRBJ1-3,TRBV5-6,CASSDDNLGSGNTIYF,TGTGCCAGCAGCGATGACAATCTGGGATCTGGAAACACCATATATTTT
NA,NA,TRBJ1-6,TRBV6-4,CASSRDYNSPLHF,TGTGCCAGCAGCAGGGACTATAATTCACCCCTCCACTTT
NA,NA,TRBJ1-5,TRBV28,CASRVELGNQPQHF,TGTGCCAGCAGGGTGGAATTGGGAAATCAGCCCCAGCATTTT
NA,few,TRBJ1-2,TRBV4-2,CASSQGQGGGYTF,TGTGCCAGCAGCCAAGGCCAGGGTGGTGGCTACACCTTC
TRBD1,NA,TRBJ1-4,TRBV28,CASISGGANEKLFF,TGTGCCAGCATTTCAGGGGGGGCTAATGAAAAACTGTTTTTT
NA,NA,TRBJ2-2,TRBV11-3,CASSFSSTVNTGELFF,TGTGCCAGCAGCTTTTCGTCGACGGTGAACACCGGGGAGCTGTTTTTT
TRBD2,NA,TRBJ2-3,TRBV7-2,CASSPRGRVGGDTQYF,TGTGCCAGCAGCCCACGCGGTAGGGTGGGAGGGGATACGCAGTATTTT
NA,few,TRBJ1-2,TRBV5-1,CASSLGSSGPGYTF,TGCGCCAGCAGCTTGGGGTCGTCGGGCCCAGGCTACACCTTC
NA,NA,TRBJ1-6,TRBV2,CASSVTGWSNSPLHF,TGTGCCAGCAGTGTTACAGGGTGGAGTAATTCACCCCTCCACTTT
NA,NA,TRBJ1-1,TRBV6-1,CASTISAGLNTEAFF,TGTGCCAGCACCATAAGCGCAGGGTTGAACACTGAAGCTTTCTTT
NA,NA,TRBJ2-1,TRBV19,CASSKVQLYNEQFF,TGTGCCAGTAGTAAAGTCCAGTTATACAATGAGCAGTTCTTC
NA,NA,TRBJ2-7,TRBV27,CASSFNLQDEQYF,TGTGCCAGCAGTTTTAATTTACAGGACGAGCAGTACTTC
TRBD1,once,TRBJ2-7,TRBV11-2,CASSFQDRGDYEQYF,TGTGCCAGCAGCTTCCAGGACAGGGGCGACTACGAGCAGTACTTC
NA,NA,TRBJ2-1,TRBV7-9,CASSLSLGGKVDEQFF,TGTGCCAGCAGCTTAAGCCTGGGGGGAAAGGTGGATGAGCAGTTCTTC
NA,few,TRBJ2-7,TRBV21-1,CASSKGKPLYEQYF,TGTGCCAGCAGCAAAGGAAAGCCGCTTTACGAGCAGTACTTC
NA,NA,TRBJ2-7,TRBV6-5,CASSRGLYYEQYF,TGTGCCAGCAGTCGGGGCTTGTACTACGAGCAGTACTTC
NA,few,TRBJ2-5,TRBV2,CASSESTLGETQYF,TGTGCCAGCAGTGAAAGCACGCTTGGGGAGACCCAGTACTTC
TRBD2,NA,TRBJ2-5,TRBV7-9,CASSSRPGLAGQETQYF,TGTGCCAGCAGCTCCCGGCCGGGACTAGCGGGCCAAGAGACCCAGTACTTC
TRBD2,NA,TRBJ2-3,TRBV7-2,CASSPRTSGSWSTDTQYF,TGTGCCAGCAGCCCTCGGACTAGCGGGAGTTGGAGCACAGATACGCAGTATTTT
NA,once,TRBJ1-5,TRBV30,CAWRRQESNQPQHF,TGTGCCTGGAGGAGACAGGAGTCAAATCAGCCCCAGCATTTT
TRBD1,NA,TRBJ2-3,TRBV28,CASSSGGDTQYF,TGTGCCAGCAGCTCAGGGGGAGATACGCAGTATTTT
TRBD2,NA,TRBJ2-7,TRBV27,CASSRLTSGRTIEQYF,TGTGCCAGCAGTCGCCTAACTAGCGGGAGGACTATCGAGCAGTACTTC
NA,once,TRBJ1-5,TRBV30,CAWNPPGSGQPQHF,TGTGCCTGGAACCCCCCGGGATCGGGTCAGCCCCAGCATTTT
NA,NA,TRBJ1-6,TRBV9,CASSVGLINSPLHF,TGTGCCAGCAGCGTAGGACTGATTAATTCACCCCTCCACTTT
NA,NA,TRBJ1-3,TRBV29-1,CSVAGRTDSGNTIYF,TGCAGCGTTGCGGGACGGACAGACTCTGGAAACACCATATATTTT
TRBD2,NA,TRBJ2-7,TRBV19,CLAGVNEQYF,TGCCTAGCGGGAGTAAACGAGCAGTACTTC
TRBD2,NA,TRBJ2-7,TRBV28,CASRFGLAGGRQYF,TGTGCCAGCAGATTCGGACTAGCGGGAGGGAGGCAGTACTTC
NA,NA,TRBJ2-2,TRBV18,CASSLPPGANGELFF,TGTGCCAGCTCACTCCCCCCAGGGGCGAACGGGGAGCTGTTTTTT
NA,NA,TRBJ1-1,TRBV28,CASSLSPGRRTEAFF,TGTGCCAGCAGTTTGAGTCCAGGGAGAAGAACTGAAGCTTTCTTT
NA,NA,TRBJ1-5,TRBV5-1,CASRGEGVNQPQHF,TGCGCCAGCAGGGGGGAGGGGGTCAATCAGCCCCAGCATTTT
TRBD1,NA,TRBJ2-3,TRBV9,CASSVGVYTGQGPDTQYF,TGTGCCAGCAGCGTAGGGGTTTACACGGGACAGGGGCCAGATACGCAGTATTTT
NA,few,TRBJ1-6,TRBV5-1,CASSLEMDSPLHF,TGCGCCAGCAGCTTGGAGATGGATTCACCCCTCCACTTT
NA,few,TRBJ1-1,TRBV4-1,CASSQVEAGKAFF,TGCGCCAGCAGCCAAGTCGAGGCAGGAAAAGCTTTCTTT
NA,NA,TRBJ2-7,TRBV12-5,CASGSPGVDSNEQYF,TGTGCTAGTGGTTCCCCCGGGGTAGATTCTAACGAGCAGTACTTC
NA,few,TRBJ1-5,TRBV27,CASSFWGNQPQHF,TGTGCCAGCAGTTTTTGGGGCAATCAGCCCCAGCATTTT
TRBD1,NA,TRBJ2-7,TRBV19,CASSSRDRAYEQYF,TGTGCCAGTAGTTCCCGGGACAGGGCCTACGAGCAGTACTTC
TRBD1,NA,TRBJ1-2,TRBV5-1,CASSPDRSLYGYTF,TGCGCCAGCAGCCCGGACAGGTCTCTCTATGGCTACACCTTC
TRBD1,NA,TRBJ1-5,TRBV2,CASRDRGLNQPQHF,TGTGCCAGCAGGGACAGGGGTCTCAATCAGCCCCAGCATTTT